This T cell receptor beta chain originates from a study of cytomegalovirus exposure and HLA in healthy donors. Trimming shortened V by 5 bases and J by 2 bases, and 13 bases separated the two germline ends. This CDR3 is 14 amino acids long. Germline loops: CDR1 MNHNY, CDR2 SVGAGI (reference sequence). General study points: Altogether, 150 to 200 TCR beta chains were recorded as cytomegalovirus-associated. An ancestry cluster, one associated with Asian ancestry, reportedly showed fewer N-insertions than the approximately 660-donor mean in a later analysis.

Despite likely unrecorded immune exposures, the donors were nominally healthy at the time of sampling. The PCR had 60 Vbeta and 13 Jbeta primers. TCRdb's table, derived via immunoSEQ multiplex PCR, lists solely in-frame clones and lacks some. The sample shows about 99,000 clones, 10% of them seen only once. Notes on this clone: Its antigen is undetermined.

The chain couples TRBV6-6 to TRBJ2-7, with D possibly TRBD1 on 5 matching bases. The material sequenced was PBMCs. This TCR derives from a man in his forties in good health and CMV-seropositive. This CDR3 is CASSPPRQTYEQYF. The CDR3 coding sequence is TGTGCCAGCAGTCCGCCGCGACAGACCTACGAGCAGTACTTC.